One sample yielded the 30 T cell receptor beta chains listed below, sequenced in a study of blood T cell repertoires in COVID-19. Method: immunoSEQ multiplex PCR; TCRdb's copy keeps in-frame clones and lacks some. Of roughly 180,000 clones in the sample, 80% are singletons; the top ten hold approximately 15%. The sample taken for sequencing was PBMCs or T cells enriched from blood (not recorded which). The receptors stem from a man in his 60s who had been exposed to COVID-19.

This chain links TRBV30 with TRBJ1-1; no reliable D call. The germline V gene encodes CDR1 GTSNPN and CDR2 SVGIG (reference sequence). This CDR3 contains 13 residues. The ends were cut back, 0 bases at V and 10 bases at J, with 15 bases in the middle. Written as DNA, the CDR3 is TGTGCCTGGAGTGTCGGACTGGACCTGGGAGCTTTCTTT. Protein: CAWSVGLDLGAFF.

The CDR3, as DNA: TGTGCCAGCAGCGTTCCAGGAAGGGAGGCGGGAGCCGGCTCTGGGGCCAACGTCCTGACTTTC. Residues: CASSVPGREAGAGSGANVLTF. The chain couples TRBV9 to TRBJ2-6; 7 nucleotides align to TRBD2. In germline, CDR1 is SGDLS, CDR2 YYNGEE. V lost 2 bases and J lost 0; bases outside the gene matches: 17. The CDR3 extends over 21 amino acids.

The J gene is TRBJ1-3, the V gene TRBV24-1; 9 bases line up with TRBD1. The germline CDR1 and CDR2 sequences are KGHDR and SFDVKD. The CDR3 consists of 13 residues. V lost 9 bases to trimming and J lost 8 bases; unmatched junction nucleotides: 7. As DNA, the CDR3 is TGTGCCACCCGGGACAGGGAAAACCACACCATATATTTT. It is translated as CATRDRENHTIYF.

The gene calls are TRBV6-6 and TRBJ2-1, with no clear D. This CDR3 has 16 amino acids. Germline V gives CDR1 MNHNY, CDR2 SVGAGI (reference sequence). The V end was cut by 2 bases, the J end by 0 bases, with 11 bases between. For the CDR3, the DNA is TGTGCCAGCAGTTACCCGAGTAGTGGCTCCTACAATGAGCAGTTCTTC. Its translation is CASSYPSSGSYNEQFF.

This chain uses TRBV6-5 with TRBJ1-1; D may be TRBD1 (5 bases). The CDR3 extends over 15 amino acids. Germline loops: CDR1 MNHEY, CDR2 SVGAGI. V lost 0 bases, J lost 4 bases, and 12 bases lay in between. The CDR3 bases are TGTGCCAGCAGTTACTCGGGGGGACGGCTCACTGAAGCTTTCTTT. It is translated as CASSYSGGRLTEAFF.

The CDR3 coding sequence is TGCGCCAGCAGCTCGGGACTAGCGGCGAACACCGGGGAGCTGTTTTTT. Its protein is CASSSGLAANTGELFF. The chain employs TRBV5-1 and TRBJ2-2, with 11 bases fitting TRBD2. CDR1 SGHRS and CDR2 YFSETQ come from the germline V gene. The CDR3 runs 16 residues. With V trimmed by 3 bases and J by 0 bases, 1 base remained unmatched.

The chain recombines TRBV21-1 with TRBJ2-1; the table assigns TRBD1, which was not confirmed against the DNA. TRBV21-1 counts as a pseudogene. The CDR3 spans 15 residues. In DNA, the CDR3 is TGTGCCAGCAGCAAGAAGGGGCATCCGTCCAATGAGCAGTTCTTC. Protein sequence: CASSKKGHPSNEQFF.

The rearrangement joins TRBV28 to TRBJ1-1; the D is unclear. CDR1 and CDR2 from the germline V gene are MDHEN and SYDVKM. The CDR3 consists of 14 residues. V lost 3 bases and J lost 1, with 9 bases in between. The CDR3 DNA is TGTGCCAGCAGTTTTGGTGGTAGGAACACTGAAGCTTTCTTT. It yields the protein CASSFGGRNTEAFF.

V usage is TRBV7-7 and J usage is TRBJ2-5, with 10 bases identical to TRBD2. In germline, CDR1 is SSHAT, CDR2 FNYEAQ (reference sequence). V lost 5 bases to trimming and J lost 4 bases; unmatched junction nucleotides: 7. The CDR3 contains 15 residues. DNA of the CDR3: TGTGCCAGCAGCCCCAGCGGGAGGGCCCCAGAGACCCAGTACTTC. Translated, it gives CASSPSGRAPETQYF.

This clone has just a few counts. The chain recombines TRBV5-3 with TRBJ1-5; 8 bases are a match to TRBD1. TRBV5-3 is placed among ORFs of uncertain function. The CDR3 spans 15 residues. With 4 bases clipped from V and 4 bases from J, the junction kept 7 bases outside the gene matches. CDR3 bases: TGTGCCAGAAGCCCCACAGGGGGAATGAATCAGCCCCAGCATTTT. Protein sequence: CARSPTGGMNQPQHF.

The chain links TRBV11-3 to TRBJ2-1, with a weak D call TRBD2 (7 bases). The CDR3 is 18 residues long. Between the trimmed V and J ends, which lost 5 bases and 4 bases, there was a span of 24 bases. Germline loops: CDR1 SGHNT, CDR2 YENEEA. The CDR3 nucleotides read TGTGCCAGCAGCCCAGGGGAAAAGCGGGGCCCTCGATACAATGAGCAGTTCTTC. Protein product: CASSPGEKRGPRYNEQFF.

The chain uses TRBV5-1 and TRBJ2-1; D is perhaps TRBD2 (6 bases). Germline V gene lookup returns CDR1 SGHRS and CDR2 YFSETQ. Trimming pared 1 base from V and 1 base from J, leaving 9 bases between. The CDR3 is made up of 15 amino acids. This CDR3 reads CASSLTGVSYNEQFF. DNA of the CDR3: TGCGCCAGCAGCTTGACGGGAGTTTCCTACAATGAGCAGTTCTTC.

This rearrangement joins TRBV13 to TRBJ2-1; D remains ambiguous. CDR3 length: 17 residues. V shed 5 bases and J shed 0 bases, with 17 bases lying between them. The germline gives CDR1 PRHDT, CDR2 FYEKMQ (reference sequence). CDR3 DNA: TGTGCCAGCAGCATGAGATTAGTCGCCTCCTCCTACAATGAGCAGTTCTTC. Amino acids: CASSMRLVASSYNEQFF.

The chain is built from TRBV19 and TRBJ2-7; a weak D match, TRBD1 (6 bases). Germline values: CDR1 LNHDA, CDR2 SQIVND (reference sequence). CDR3 length: 13 amino acids. Between the trimmed V and J ends, which lost 3 bases and 3 bases, there was a span of 9 bases. This CDR3 is CASSMDSYYEQYF. The CDR3, as DNA: TGTGCCAGTAGTATGGACAGCTACTACGAGCAGTACTTC.

The chain couples TRBV29-1 to TRBJ2-7; 7 nucleotides agree with TRBD2. The CDR3 contains 14 residues. The germline CDR1 and CDR2 sequences are SQVTM and ANQGSEA. Trimming took 3 bases from V and 2 from J; bases not matched to a gene: 7. This CDR3 reads CSVDSPSGAYEQYF. DNA of the CDR3: TGCAGCGTTGATTCTCCTAGCGGAGCCTACGAGCAGTACTTC.

The chain links TRBV27 to TRBJ2-7; perhaps TRBD2 as D (6 bases). The germline V gene has CDR1 MNHEY and CDR2 SMNVEV (reference sequence). The CDR3 is 16 residues long. Between the trimmed V and J ends, which lost 6 bases and 0 bases, there was a span of 18 bases. Here the CDR3 DNA reads TGTGCCAGCAGAGCTACCGAGGCGGGGCTCTCCTACGAGCAGTACTTC. Translated, it gives CASRATEAGLSYEQYF.

This clone appeared a single time. The chain recombines TRBV5-5 with TRBJ1-5; 10 bases match TRBD1. Trimming cost V 0 bases and J 8 bases; bases outside gene matches: 5. Germline V gives CDR1 SGHKS, CDR2 YYEKEE (reference sequence). The CDR3 consists of 15 residues. CDR3 bases: TGTGCCAGCAGCTTGGCGGGACAGGGGTTCGAGCCCCAGCATTTT. As protein: CASSLAGQGFEPQHF.

The chain carries TRBV7-2 and TRBJ2-1; no clear D gene. V lost 5 bases, J lost 9 bases, and 8 bases lay in between. Germline V gene lookup returns CDR1 SGHTA and CDR2 FQGNSA. The CDR3 length is 11 residues. CDR3 residues: CASSLYFEQFF. The CDR3, as DNA: TGTGCCAGCAGCCTATATTTTGAGCAGTTCTTC. Based on the CDR3 plus reference TRBV7-2 and TRBJ2-1, the full variable domain is GAGVSQSPSNKVTEKGKDVELRCDPISGHTALYWYRQSLGQGLEFLIYFQGNSAPDKSGLPSDRFSAERTGGSVSTLTIQRTQQEDSAVYLCASSLYFEQFFGPGTRLTVL.

This sequence joins TRBV7-2 and TRBJ1-1, with 9 nucleotides matching TRBD1. The V segment lost 4 bases and the J segment 11 bases; nucleotides outside the gene matches: 8. CDR3 size: 13 residues. Germline values: CDR1 SGHTA, CDR2 FQGNSA. CDR3 region: CASSSDRGVLAFF. For the CDR3, the DNA is TGTGCCAGCAGCTCGGACAGGGGAGTTTTGGCTTTCTTT. The full variable domain, rest sourced from reference TRBV7-2 and TRBJ1-1, is GAGVSQSPSNKVTEKGKDVELRCDPISGHTALYWYRQSLGQGLEFLIYFQGNSAPDKSGLPSDRFSAERTGGSVSTLTIQRTQQEDSAVYLCASSSDRGVLAFFGQGTRLTVV.

The CDR3 loop is CSSKRTGWGETQYF. The CDR3 DNA is TGCAGCTCCAAACGAACAGGGTGGGGCGAGACCCAGTACTTC. The chain uses TRBV29-1 and TRBJ2-5; tentatively, D is TRBD1 (6 bases). Germline V gene data show CDR1 as SQVTM and CDR2 as ANQGSEA. The V gene lost 8 bases and the J gene lost 5 bases, with 21 bases spanning the gap. This CDR3 has 14 residues.

The chain is built from TRBV30 and TRBJ1-1; a weak D match, TRBD1 (5 bases). Germline V gene lookup returns CDR1 GTSNPN and CDR2 SVGIG (reference sequence). Trimming took 4 bases from V and 7 from J, leaving 13 bases between them. The length of the CDR3 is 12 residues. CDR3 in amino acids: CAWIPGIFEAFF. CDR3 nucleotides: TGTGCCTGGATCCCAGGGATTTTTGAAGCTTTCTTT.

CDR3 residues: CASAENRGLRGFEQFF. The CDR3 DNA sequence: TGTGCCAGCGCCGAAAACAGGGGCCTTCGGGGCTTTGAGCAGTTCTTC. The rearrangement joins TRBV4-2 to TRBJ2-1; 7 nucleotides match TRBD1. The CDR3 covers 16 residues. The J segment lost 9 bases and the V segment lost 8 bases, leaving 19 bases of the junction unmatched. Germline CDR1 reads LGHNA; CDR2 reads YNFKEQ.

The gene calls are TRBV15 and TRBJ2-7; perhaps TRBD2 as D (6 bases). The germline V and J ends were trimmed by 0 bases and 3 bases, with 15 bases remaining between them. The germline CDR1 and CDR2 sequences are LNHNV and YYDKDF (reference sequence). The CDR3 covers 16 residues. This CDR3 is CATSRDTRDSLYEQYF. CDR3 DNA sequence: TGTGCCACCAGCAGAGATACCCGGGACTCCCTCTACGAGCAGTACTTC. The entire variable domain, with the rest obtained from reference TRBV15 and TRBJ2-7, is as follows: DAMVIQNPRYQVTQFGKPVTLSCSQTLNHNVMYWYQQKSSQAPKLLFHYYDKDFNNEADTPDNFQSRRPNTSFCFLDIRSPGLGDTAMYLCATSRDTRDSLYEQYFGPGTRLTVT.

The sample holds a few counts of this clone. The chain couples TRBV11-1 to TRBJ2-7; TRBD1 matches at 11 bases. Germline V gene lookup returns CDR1 SGHAT and CDR2 FQDESV (reference sequence). V trimming: 5 bases; J trimming: 3 bases; junction bases outside the gene matches: 3. There are 14 residues in the CDR3. This CDR3 reads CASSPGTGGYEQYF. The CDR3 nucleotides read TGTGCCAGCAGCCCCGGGACAGGGGGCTACGAGCAGTACTTC.

CDR3 protein: CASSWKGQGDSYEQYF. The CDR3 DNA is TGCGCCAGCAGCTGGAAGGGACAGGGGGACTCCTACGAGCAGTACTTC. The chain recombines TRBV5-1 with TRBJ2-7, with 11 bases matching TRBD1. The CDR3 spans 16 residues. With V trimmed by 3 bases and J by 0 bases, 5 bases remained unmatched. The germline V gene has CDR1 SGHRS and CDR2 YFSETQ.

This chain's CDR3 is CASSLEAGFTEAFF. CDR3 nucleotides: TGTGCCAGCTCACTCGAGGCCGGGTTCACTGAAGCTTTCTTT. This chain uses TRBV18 with TRBJ1-1; D call uncertain. Trimming stripped 4 bases from V and 4 bases from J, with 13 bases between. CDR1 is KGHSH and CDR2 is LQKENI in the germline V gene. The CDR3 has 14 residues.

This clone was seen once. The chain has TRBV2 and TRBJ2-2; TRBD2 matches 7 bases. V lost 0 bases, J lost 11 bases, and 6 bases stayed unmatched. CDR1 SNHLY and CDR2 FYNNEI come from the germline V gene. This CDR3 spans 14 amino acids. CDR3 sequence (DNA): TGTGCCAGCAGTGAAGCGCTTCCGGGGGGTGAGCTGTTTTTT. This encodes CASSEALPGGELFF.

This clone was counted between two and nine times. J is TRBJ2-2 and V is TRBV27; 9 bases match TRBD2. The J segment lost 3 bases and the V segment lost 5 bases, leaving 7 bases of the junction unmatched. Germline CDR1 is MNHEY and CDR2 is SMNVEV (reference sequence). The CDR3 contains 16 residues. The CDR3 here is CASSLISGRDTGELFF. For the CDR3, the DNA is TGTGCCAGCAGTCTCATTAGCGGGAGAGACACCGGGGAGCTGTTTTTT.

This chain uses TRBV7-9 with TRBJ2-3; maybe TRBD2 (6 bases). Trimming left V 5 bases short and J 2 bases short, with 14 bases between. The CDR3 has 15 amino acids. Germline V CDR1 and CDR2: SEHNR, FQNEAQ (reference sequence). The CDR3 bases are TGTGCCAGCAGCGAGCAGGGAGGCCCCACAGATACGCAGTATTTT. This encodes CASSEQGGPTDTQYF.

The J gene is TRBJ1-3, the V gene TRBV5-6; TRBD1 is a possible D gene (6 bases). Trimming removed 1 base at V and 1 base at J, with 15 bases between. The CDR3 is 17 residues long. Germline values: CDR1 SGHDT, CDR2 YYEEEE. This CDR3 is CASSLRRTGNSGNTIYF. The CDR3 DNA sequence: TGTGCCAGCAGCTTGCGGCGAACAGGGAATTCTGGAAACACCATATATTTT.